These 26 T cell receptor beta chains share one sample of origin, sequenced in a study of graft-versus-host responses after intestinal transplantation. The repertoire was sequenced with immunoSEQ multiplex PCR; TCRdb's copy has only in-frame clones and lacks some. The sample includes over 8,000 clones, about 93% of them seen just once. Source: PBMCs, taken 11 days after intestinal transplantation. Every receptor here comes from a human patient who received an intestinal transplant, so some T cells may come from the graft donor.

The V gene is TRBV5-6, the J gene TRBJ2-7; 12 nucleotides agree with TRBD2. The CDR3 is 16 amino acids. Germline V gene sequence: CDR1 SGHDT, CDR2 YYEEEE. Trimming at V came to 4 bases and at J to 0 bases, leaving 5 bases not matched to a gene. In nucleotides, the CDR3 is TGTGCCAGCAGCCCTACTAGCGGGGGGAACTCCTACGAGCAGTACTTC. Protein product: CASSPTSGGNSYEQYF.

The V gene is TRBV29-1, the J gene TRBJ2-1; 8 bases are shared with TRBD2. V lost 0 bases, J lost 5 bases, and 6 bases stayed unmatched. This CDR3 is 15 amino acids long. The V gene's germline CDR1 is SQVTM and CDR2 ANQGSEA. The CDR3 DNA follows: TGCAGCGTTGAAGATCTCGGACTAGCAGACAATGAGCAGTTCTTC. This codes for CSVEDLGLADNEQFF.

The V call is TRBV6-1, the J call TRBJ1-2; TRBD1 is a possible D gene (5 bases). Looked up from germline, CDR1 is MNHNS and CDR2 is SASEGT. CDR3 length equals 16 residues. Deletions cut 4 bases from V and 6 bases from J, with 21 bases between. The CDR3 bases are TGTGCCAGCAGTGGTCGGGACTCGAAGTTCTACGATGGCTACACCTTC. It is translated as CASSGRDSKFYDGYTF.

The chain uses TRBV15 and TRBJ2-5; 9 nucleotides line up with TRBD2. Trimming took 0 bases from V and 5 from J; bases not matched to a gene: 7. The germline V gene encodes CDR1 LNHNV and CDR2 YYDKDF (reference sequence). This CDR3 contains 16 residues. The CDR3 bases are TGTGCCACCAGCAGAGAAGTTGGACTAGCGTGGGAGACCCAGTACTTC. This encodes CATSREVGLAWETQYF.

The chain carries TRBV4-1 and TRBJ2-3; D call uncertain. Looked up from germline, CDR1 is MGHRA and CDR2 is YSYEKL. The ends were cut back, 0 bases at V and 2 bases at J, with 6 bases in the middle. The CDR3 loop spans 14 amino acids. The CDR3 nucleotides are TGCGCCAGCAGCCAAGATCTATTCACAGATACGCAGTATTTT. This encodes CASSQDLFTDTQYF.

A remark on this clone: Other DNA sequences in this specimen translate into the identical CDR3. This sequence joins TRBV11-1 and TRBJ1-1; 7 bases align to TRBD1. V shed 4 bases, J shed 14 bases, and the junction held 10 bases outside the gene matches. Germline values: CDR1 SGHAT, CDR2 FQDESV (reference sequence). CDR3 length: 12 amino acids. The CDR3 loop reads CASSYTGVPAFF. The CDR3 DNA is TGTGCCAGCAGCTATACAGGGGTACCGGCCTTCTTT.

The chain couples TRBV2 to TRBJ2-1, with a weak D call TRBD2 (6 bases). The germline V gene encodes CDR1 SNHLY and CDR2 FYNNEI. This CDR3 is 15 amino acids long. V was trimmed by 4 bases and J by 3 bases, leaving 13 bases between them. CDR3 loop: CASSGDGRFYNEQFF. As DNA, the CDR3 is TGTGCCAGCAGTGGGGACGGGAGATTCTACAATGAGCAGTTCTTC.

This clone was seen a few times. The CDR3 DNA sequence: TGTGCCAGTAGTCGGACAGGGGGCAGGGACGAGCAGTACTTC. Protein sequence: CASSRTGGRDEQYF. The chain joins TRBV19 to TRBJ2-7, with 11 bases lining up with TRBD1. Germline CDR1 is LNHDA and CDR2 is SQIVND (reference sequence). The CDR3 runs to 14 residues. V shed 5 bases, J shed 5 bases, and the junction held 5 bases outside the gene matches.

This clone turned up a few times. CDR3 bases: TGTGCCAGCAGCTCTGAACGCCGGGGCTCTGGAAACACCATATATTTT. It codes for CASSSERRGSGNTIYF. The rearrangement joins TRBV7-9 to TRBJ1-3; D not resolved. The CDR3 is 16 residues long. With 4 bases removed from V and 0 bases from J, the gap between germline ends came to 13 bases. Per germline, CDR1 SEHNR and CDR2 FQNEAQ (reference sequence).

V is TRBV18 and J is TRBJ2-6; D ambiguous. The length of the CDR3 is 14 residues. V was cut by 6 bases and J by 1 base, with 7 bases left in between. Germline V lookup: CDR1 KGHSH, CDR2 LQKENI. Here the CDR3 reads CASSVASGANVLTF. CDR3 nucleotides: TGTGCCAGCTCTGTAGCTTCTGGGGCCAACGTCCTGACTTTC.

The CDR3 is CASSEYTGQGAADTQYF. The CDR3 DNA sequence: TGTGCCAGCAGTGAATATACGGGACAGGGGGCCGCAGATACGCAGTATTTT. The V gene is TRBV25-1, the J gene TRBJ2-3; TRBD1 matches at 12 bases. In germline, CDR1 is MGHDK, CDR2 SYGVNS. V was clipped by 0 bases and J by 4 bases; unmatched bases: 5. The CDR3 runs 17 residues.

This chain uses TRBV7-9 with TRBJ1-4, with TRBD1 matching over 8 bases. This CDR3 region has 16 residues. Per the germline V gene, CDR1 is SEHNR and CDR2 is FQNEAQ (reference sequence). Trimming removed 5 bases from V and 1 base from J; junction bases left unmatched: 6. The CDR3 sequence is CASSLTGGGTNEKLFF. The CDR3 DNA sequence: TGTGCCAGCAGCCTTACAGGGGGGGGAACTAATGAAAAACTGTTTTTT.

V gene TRBV6-5 combines with J gene TRBJ2-3; the D gene is possibly TRBD2 (6 bases). The ends were cut back, 3 bases at V and 4 bases at J, with 17 bases in the middle. The CDR3 is 16 residues long. In germline, CDR1 is MNHEY, CDR2 SVGAGI. The CDR3 DNA sequence: TGTGCCAGCAGTTATTTAGGCGGGGTTGGGGCAGATACGCAGTATTTT. Amino acid sequence: CASSYLGGVGADTQYF.

The V call is TRBV25-1, the J call TRBJ1-2, with a weak D call TRBD1 (6 bases). This CDR3 has 16 residues. CDR1 and CDR2 (germline): MGHDK, SYGVNS. Trimming pared 6 bases from V and 8 bases from J, leaving 25 bases between. CDR3 bases: TGTGCCAGCAGCGAGGGGTGGGGGCAATTACCCTTGGGCTACACCTTC. Protein: CASSEGWGQLPLGYTF.

The rearrangement joins TRBV18 to TRBJ2-1; 10 nucleotides align to TRBD2. This CDR3 is built from 15 residues. With 6 bases clipped from V and 3 bases from J, the junction kept 5 bases outside the gene matches. Germline CDR1 reads KGHSH; CDR2 reads LQKENI. The CDR3: CASSPSGGYYNEQFF. The CDR3 DNA follows: TGTGCCAGCTCTCCTAGCGGGGGTTACTACAATGAGCAGTTCTTC.

The V gene is TRBV9, the J gene TRBJ2-5, with D perhaps matching TRBD1 (5 bases). The CDR3 runs 14 residues. V shed 4 bases and J shed 5 bases, with 15 bases lying between them. Germline assignment: CDR1 SGDLS and CDR2 YYNGEE. The CDR3 is CASSPSGSRETQYF. The DNA for the CDR3 is TGTGCCAGCAGCCCGTCAGGGTCCCGGGAGACCCAGTACTTC.

The chain recombines TRBV28 with TRBJ2-2, with TRBD1 as a possible D gene (7 bases). The length of the CDR3 is 14 residues. V was cut by 3 bases and J by 3 bases, with 8 bases left in between. Germline-derived CDR1 and CDR2 are MDHEN and SYDVKM. CDR3 in amino acids: CASSFRGDTGELFF. The CDR3 DNA reads as TGTGCCAGCAGTTTCAGGGGGGACACCGGGGAGCTGTTTTTT.

The chain carries TRBV6-5 and TRBJ2-1, with TRBD1 identical over 7 bases. There are 15 residues in the CDR3. J gave up 2 bases and V 4 bases, and 5 bases lay outside the gene matches. CDR1 and CDR2 from the germline V gene are MNHEY and SVGAGI. The CDR3 DNA reads TGTGCCAGCAGTTCCTCAGGGGGACCCTACAATGAGCAGTTCTTC. Protein sequence: CASSSSGGPYNEQFF.

DNA of the CDR3: TGTGCCAGCAGCTCGACTAGCGGCCAACGGCAAGAGACCCAGTACTTC. Its protein product is CASSSTSGQRQETQYF. The genes are TRBV11-3 and TRBJ2-5; 9 bases fit TRBD2. CDR1 and CDR2 (germline): SGHNT, YENEEA. V trimming: 4 bases; J trimming: 2 bases; junction bases outside the gene matches: 8. The CDR3 has 16 residues.

The chain couples TRBV9 to TRBJ1-1; no clear D gene. The germline V and J ends were trimmed by 0 bases and 1 base, with 4 bases remaining between them. The CDR3 length is 13 residues. Germline loops: CDR1 SGDLS, CDR2 YYNGEE. CDR3 region: CASSVAGNTEAFF. CDR3 nucleotides: TGTGCCAGCAGCGTAGCGGGGAACACTGAAGCTTTCTTT.

The gene calls are TRBV10-3 and TRBJ2-3; D ambiguous. Trimming took off 4 bases at V and 0 bases at J, with 5 bases between the two ends. There are 13 residues in the CDR3. The V gene's germline CDR1 is ENHRY and CDR2 SYGVKD. The chain's CDR3 is CAISAGSTDTQYF. In DNA, the CDR3 is TGTGCCATCAGTGCGGGTAGCACAGATACGCAGTATTTT.

The count of this clone is one. The chain recombines TRBV18 with TRBJ2-3; 7 bases line up with TRBD1. The CDR3 spans 15 residues. Per germline, CDR1 KGHSH and CDR2 LQKENI. The J segment lost 2 bases and the V segment lost 6 bases, leaving 8 bases of the junction unmatched. CDR3 amino acids: CASSLRGLNTDTQYF. CDR3 nucleotides: TGTGCCAGCTCCCTTAGGGGGCTAAACACAGATACGCAGTATTTT.

This chain uses TRBV6-4 with TRBJ2-1; 14 bases fit TRBD2. This CDR3 region has 15 residues. Germline V CDR1 and CDR2: MRHNA, SNTAGT. The V gene end was trimmed by 4 bases and the J gene end by 6 bases; junction bases not matched to a gene: 2. CDR3 residues: CASSAGTSGSNEQFF. CDR3 DNA sequence: TGTGCCAGCAGTGCCGGGACTAGCGGGAGCAATGAGCAGTTCTTC.

The chain couples TRBV27 to TRBJ1-1; D is uncertain. This CDR3 region has 13 residues. V was cut by 2 bases and J by 6 bases, with 10 bases left in between. Germline-derived CDR1 and CDR2 are MNHEY and SMNVEV (reference sequence). The CDR3 loop is CASSLAGISEAFF. In DNA, the CDR3 is TGTGCCAGCAGTTTAGCAGGTATCTCTGAAGCTTTCTTT.

The gene calls are TRBV5-6 and TRBJ2-3; TRBD2 matches 14 bases. Trimming at V came to 0 bases and at J to 6 bases, leaving 0 bases not matched to a gene. The CDR3 length is 15 residues. The germline V gene encodes CDR1 SGHDT and CDR2 YYEEEE. The CDR3 spells CASSLGLAGGDTQYF. The CDR3, as DNA: TGTGCCAGCAGCTTGGGACTAGCGGGGGGGGATACGCAGTATTTT.

The J gene is TRBJ2-5, the V gene TRBV2; D is perhaps TRBD2 (5 bases). This CDR3 contains 14 residues. Per germline, CDR1 SNHLY and CDR2 FYNNEI. V shed 3 bases and J shed 5 bases, with 13 bases lying between them. The CDR3 nucleotides read TGTGCCAGCAGTGAGACCCTAGCACAGGAGACCCAGTACTTC. This encodes CASSETLAQETQYF.